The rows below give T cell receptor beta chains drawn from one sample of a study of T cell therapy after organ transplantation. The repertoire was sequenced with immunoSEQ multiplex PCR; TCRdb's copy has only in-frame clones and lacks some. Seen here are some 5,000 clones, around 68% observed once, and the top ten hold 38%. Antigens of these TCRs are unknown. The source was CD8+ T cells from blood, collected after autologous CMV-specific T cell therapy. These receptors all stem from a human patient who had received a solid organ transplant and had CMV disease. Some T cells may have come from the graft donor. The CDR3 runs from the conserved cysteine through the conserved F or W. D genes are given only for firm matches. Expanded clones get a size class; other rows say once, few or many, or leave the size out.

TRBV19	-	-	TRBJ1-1	TGTGCCAGTAGTATTACGGTGAACACTGAAGCTTTCTTT	CASSITVNTEAFF
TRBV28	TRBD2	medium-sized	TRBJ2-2	TGTGCCAGCAGTTTCCACCGGGGCGGGAGGGCGATTAGAATGACGCTGAGCCCCGGGGAGCTGTTTTTT	CASSFHRGGRAIRMTLSPGELFF
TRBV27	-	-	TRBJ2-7	TGTGCCAGCATGGGGGGCTGGGAGCAGTACTTC	CASMGGWEQYF
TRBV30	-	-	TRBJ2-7	TGTGCCTGGAGTTTTAAAAGGGAAAGTCTCTACGAGCAGTACTTC	CAWSFKRESLYEQYF
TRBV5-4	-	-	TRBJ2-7	TGTGCCAGCAGCTTTGGTTACGAGCAGTACTTC	CASSFGYEQYF
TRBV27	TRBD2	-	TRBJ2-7	TGTGCCAGCAGTGGACTAGAAACCTACGAGCAGTACTTC	CASSGLETYEQYF
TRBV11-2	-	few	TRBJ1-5	TGTGCCAGCAGCTTAAGCGCGGGTAATAATCAGCCCCAGCATTTT	CASSLSAGNNQPQHF
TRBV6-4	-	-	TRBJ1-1	TGTGCCAGCAGTGACAGGGGGGGGAACACTGAAGCTTTCTTT	CASSDRGGNTEAFF
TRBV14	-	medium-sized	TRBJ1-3	TGTGCCAGCAGCCAAGAGGGGGTTACTGGAAACACCATATATTTT	CASSQEGVTGNTIYF
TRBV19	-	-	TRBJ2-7	TGTGCCAGTAGTATAGATCAGGGCGAGCAGTACTTC	CASSIDQGEQYF
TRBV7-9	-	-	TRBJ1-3	TGTGCCAGCAGCTTAGGTGATGGGGATACCGGCAACACCATATATTTT	CASSLGDGDTGNTIYF
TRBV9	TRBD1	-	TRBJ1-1	TGTGCCAGCAGCGCCCCCTGGGAGGGGGCACTGACTGAAGCTTTCTTT	CASSAPWEGALTEAFF
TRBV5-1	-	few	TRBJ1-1	TGCGCCAGCAGCTCGTGGGGCACTGAAGCTTTCTTT	CASSSWGTEAFF
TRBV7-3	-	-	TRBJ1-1	TGTGCCAGCAGCTCTCAGGGTGCCGCTGAAGCTTTCTTT	CASSSQGAAEAFF
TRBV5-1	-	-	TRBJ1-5	TGCGCCAGCAGCTTGGTTACACAGGGCAATCAGCCCCAGCATTTT	CASSLVTQGNQPQHF
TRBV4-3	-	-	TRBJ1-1	TGCGCCAGCAGCCAAGATAGCGCCGGCCACACTGAAGCTTTCTTT	CASSQDSAGHTEAFF
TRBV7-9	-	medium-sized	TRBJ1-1	TGTGCCAGCAGCCTATTAGGATGGTGGGCGTGGAACACTGAAGCTTTCTTT	CASSLLGWWAWNTEAFF
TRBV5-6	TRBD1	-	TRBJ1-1	TGTGCCAGCAGGCTAGGGGGCGCGGCGAACACTGAAGCTTTCTTT	CASRLGGAANTEAFF
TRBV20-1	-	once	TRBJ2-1	TGCAGTGGGGATGAGCAGTTCTTC	CSGDEQFF
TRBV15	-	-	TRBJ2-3	TGTGCCACCAGCAGAGATAGGAGACGGATCACAGATACGCAGTATTTT	CATSRDRRRITDTQYF
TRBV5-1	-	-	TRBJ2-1	TGCGCCAGCAGCTTGGGGGCTAGCTCTAACAATGAGCAGTTCTTC	CASSLGASSNNEQFF
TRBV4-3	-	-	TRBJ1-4	TGCGCCAGCAGCCAAGATGGGGGGGTGGGGTACGGGGAAAAACTGTTTTTT	CASSQDGGVGYGEKLFF